The TCR beta chain under discussion was sequenced for a study of monozygotic twins with inflammatory bowel disease (dated by TCRdb to between 2019 and 2020). Regarding the complete study: The full study comprised approximately 28 monozygotic twin pairs: nine German pairs (four IBD-concordant, five IBD-discordant) and 19 IBD-discordant Danish pairs. The search for disease-associated traits relied mainly on comparing IBD patients with their genetically identical healthy co-twins within discordant pairs. Each individual had, on average, about 151 000 unique TCRalpha sequences and 181 000 unique TCRbeta sequences available for analysis. General findings and caveats noted by the study authors: No single strong signal or clonotype linked to IBD turned up in the results, so the idea that one exists was not supported. Background noise and inter-individual variability may have been introduced into the repertoires by the differing immunosuppressive treatments among patients. Different T cell subtypes could not be distinguished in the analysis. A decrease in TCRbeta repertoire diversity, as measured by inverse Simpson index, was observed in IBD patients compared with their healthy co-twins. Repertoire similarity did not differ between concordant and discordant twins, possibly due to limited statistical power. IBD patients shared fewer clonotypes with other individuals than healthy twins did, most markedly in patients showing signs of disease activity.

From each donor, an approximately 2.5 ml peripheral blood sample was collected into PAXgene tubes and stored at -80 degrees C. Without any T cell sorting, total RNA was extracted from whole blood using the PAXgene blood miRNA kit on an automated QIAcube. Peripheral blood from monozygotic twin pairs, either concordant or discordant for inflammatory bowel disease, underwent deep TCRalpha and TCRbeta repertoire profiling that used unique molecular barcoding. Smoking habits were recorded for all twin pairs, and each individual was classified as a current, former or never smoker. The library was obtained by 5' RACE. For each TCR library, around 3,800 ng of total RNA was used. For each sample, cDNA synthesis with SMARTScribe reverse transcriptase was split into eight separate reactions. During cDNA synthesis, template switching was used to introduce unique molecular identifiers that contained a 6-nucleotide sample barcode. Amplification of TCRalpha and TCRbeta cDNA involved two nested PCRs of 16 and 9 cycles, and each PCR was followed by bead purification. Before amplification, the cDNA was treated with uracil DNA-glycosylase and purified using the QIAquick PCR purification kit. The second PCR was the step at which Illumina TruSeq-compatible adapters and sample-specific barcodes were added. Library quality and concentration were assessed using TapeStation and Qubit, and approximately 5 ng of each library was pooled. The pooled libraries were sequenced with 2 x 100 bp reads and custom sequencing primers on an Illumina HiSeq2500 single-index Rapid Run. The study's processing was this. UMI-based consensus assembly with MiGEC version 1.2.6 was used to correct PCR and sequencing errors. MiXCR version 2.1.1 was used for V(D)J alignment, clonotype assembly and CDR3 extraction. To normalise gene usage, clonotype sharing and MAIT/NKT TCR abundance, the top 1000, 10 000 and 20 000 clonotypes in each sample were analysed. Diversity was computed as the inverse Simpson index with the vegan R package after downsampling to 27 000 UMIs. Statistical testing used paired Mann-Whitney U tests on the discordant twin pairs and applied Benjamini-Hochberg correction for multiple testing. Reprocessed by TCRdb, the reads give a single entry per CDR3 protein sequence, without DNA. The V and J calls here are based on TCRdb, not the publication. The sample table on file contains 300,000 to 350,000 distinct CDR3 sequences. Of the sample, 2% to 2.5% falls within the top ten clones.

CDR1 and CDR2, looked up from the germline V gene, are SGDLS and YYNGEE. The CDR3 runs 13 residues from the cysteine to the phenylalanine. No DNA is recorded. Worth noting for this clonotype: What this receptor recognizes is not known.

This sequence was found in a human donor with ulcerative colitis or Crohn's disease, or a healthy co-twin of an affected twin (not recorded which). Rearrangement joined TRBV9 to TRBJ2-1. Sequenced sample: blood. The CDR3 region reads CASSGREPGEQFF.